This T cell receptor (beta chain) stems from a study of T-cell memory formation after mild COVID-19. Study results and limitations: Some SARS-CoV-2-responding clones were already detected in memory before infection.

There are 15 residues in the CDR3. J was trimmed by 3 bases and V by 2 bases; bases with no gene match: 4. In germline, CDR1 is MNHEY, CDR2 SVGAGI. TCRalpha and TCRbeta libraries used 5'RACE with constant-segment primers and UMIs. Each CDR3 protein gets one entry after TCRdb re-called the 5' RACE reads with MiXCR. The data hold 550,000 to 650,000 distinct CDR3 sequences, with roughly 17% observed a single time. This clonotype was counted between two and nine times. What it recognizes is unknown. This clonotype was sampled from an adult woman who had mild COVID-19 (a few samples of this study predate the infection). Cell type and time point are not known. This chain joins TRBV6-5 and TRBJ2-1, with 7 nucleotides matching TRBD2. The sequenced material came from PBMCs or a T cell subset sorted from them (not recorded which). The CDR3 nucleotides read TGTGCCAGCAGTTACAGCGGGGCACTCTACAATGAGCAGTTCTTC. The encoded protein is CASSYSGALYNEQFF.